This T cell receptor beta chain was identified in a study of T cell changes during pregnancy in multiple sclerosis. Sequencing used immunoSEQ multiplex PCR; TCRdb keeps in-frame clones, though not all of them. The sample contains about 130,000 clones, around 95% of which appear only once. Germline CDR1 SGHNT, CDR2 YYREEE (reference sequence). The CDR3 contains 11 residues. V dropped 5 bases and J dropped 9 bases, with 9 bases sitting between them. The chain links TRBV5-4 to TRBJ2-1; no reliable D call. The sequences come from peripheral blood, collected after pregnancy. This sequence was found in a female donor with multiple sclerosis, enrolled in a pregnancy study. CDR3 coding DNA: TGTGCCAGCAGTTTACGAGGTGAGCAGTTCTTC. This codes for CASSLRGEQFF. The complete variable domain, with remaining parts taken from reference TRBV5-4 and TRBJ2-1, reads ETGVTQSPTHLIKTRGQQVTLRCSSQSGHNTVSWYQQALGQGPQFIFQYYREEENGRGNFPPRFSGLQFPNYSSELNVNALELDDSALYLCASSLRGEQFFGPGTRLTVL.